Listed here is a single T cell receptor (beta chain). What it recognizes is unknown. This sample was taken from a study of T cell responses to AZD1222 COVID-19 vaccine. Study details: Both about-4-week and about-12-week second-dose recipients were combined. Findings and limits, study-wide: Just a handful of AZD1222 recipients tested seropositive at baseline.

The data were produced by immunoSEQ multiplex PCR, yet TCRdb's version contains in-frame clones alone and is incomplete. The sample records some 22,000 clones, roughly 82% being singletons. This sample comprised peripheral blood, obtained on day 0 of AZD1222 vaccination. The receptor's source is an adult in good health.

CDR3 DNA sequence: TGTGCCAGCTCACCGCGGAGGAGCTCCTACAATGAGCAGTTCTTC. Translation: CASSPRRSSYNEQFF. The genes are TRBV18 and TRBJ2-1, with D possibly being TRBD2 (5 bases). This CDR3 region has 15 residues. V shed 3 bases and J shed 0 bases, with 9 bases lying between them. The germline V gene has CDR1 KGHSH and CDR2 LQKENI.